A single T cell receptor beta chain is shown here with its context. Its antigen is currently not known. One base away there is no much larger clone; base qualities are not given. The data were taken from a study of cytomegalovirus exposure and HLA in healthy donors (TCRdb year 2017). About the full investigation: An earlier analysis of 587 of the donors reported over 250 Gb of sequence data and about 120 million unique TCR beta sequences obtained from about 179 million T cells. An early release covering around 630 HLA-typed donors comprised roughly 300 gigabases of sequencing data and tens of millions of unique TCR sequences. Of the 350 to 450 genotyped donors, approximately 81% were placed in the genetic ancestry cluster associated with self-reported Caucasian donors. The aim of the study was to test whether cataloging public T cell receptors could identify signatures of past pathogen exposure. Using immunosequencing, the study profiled T cell repertoires from about 650 subjects and related those repertoires to cytomegalovirus serostatus. Besides the first cohort of around 700 subjects, a separate validation cohort made up of 120 or so different subjects was used. To predict cytomegalovirus infection status, the study brought together high-throughput TCR immunosequencing, statistical association of individual TCRs with disease status, and machine learning. A later analysis re-analyzed previously published TCR beta repertoires from roughly 600 donors and added high-resolution HLA genotyping to study TCR occurrence patterns. Rather than using new phenotypic data, the later analysis identified candidate immune exposures from TCR beta sequences and from how often those sequences occurred across donors. An earlier analysis of 500 to 750 of the donors applied high-throughput TCR beta sequencing to assess whether each TCR beta V gene segment acted as functional or pseudogenic. Donor age, sex, ethnicity and CMV serostatus were collected together with the repertoire data. A later genetic analysis took genome-wide SNP genotypes for about 65% of the roughly 670 donors and used that subset as a discovery cohort. Every discovery cohort repertoire had been produced on one sequencing platform. Both class I and class II loci were covered by HLA typing, at four-digit resolution. Typing coverage differed by locus: A, B, C, DRB1 and DQB1 were typed in roughly 620-630 donors, DQA1 in about 560, DPA1 in some 570, and DPB1 in 472. About 5 DR-DQ haplotypes were handled as single units for association and clustering, since linkage in the cohort was strong. On average, roughly 240,000 unique TCR beta nucleotide sequences were sequenced per donor among some 430 genotyped donors of the cohort, with roughly 18% of those sequences being non-productive. Overall results and qualifications from the work: In a later analysis, HLA-associated TCR beta chains showed more clonal expansion and lower generation probabilities than non-associated chains that were equally common. The presence/absence analyses assumed that sequencing depth was roughly uniform across donors, and that assumption may not be true. For the cohort, immune exposure information was limited to CMV serostatus. A further reported finding was that TCR beta sequences accurately predicted the HLA-A and HLA-B alleles for most subjects in the first cohort. Correlated functional status among segregating V segments might reflect linkage disequilibrium, but an unknown experimental factor could not be ruled out. In a later genetic analysis, a missense DCLRE1C variant was associated with V-gene and J-gene trimming of TCR beta chains, and the association was replicated in an independent cohort. It was suggested by the authors that the approach could potentially be generalized to other disease states and immunological phenotypes. HLA typing was unavailable for some donors at each locus, so association tests used only the typed subset. Several of the top co-occurrence clusters appeared to be linked to parvovirus B19, influenza, CMV and Epstein-Barr virus, according to a later analysis. In a later analysis, the rate of TCR association differed among HLA loci, with DRB1 alleles having the most associated TCRs and HLA-C alleles having the fewest. Strong co-occurrence of HLA alleles, especially DR and DQ, made assigning TCR associations to individual alleles difficult. In this cohort, only TCR beta chains were sequenced, and detectable features were limited by the absence of alpha or paired-chain data. About 17 rarely observed V segments, including chromosome 9 orphons, were excluded from the earlier analysis of approximately 500 of the donors because counts were too low. In an earlier analysis of over 550 of the donors, most TCR beta V segments were observed in productive rearrangements about 87% or about 30% of the time, broadly matching IMGT annotations. A group of highly shared sequence variants was considered likely to be a technical artifact of the sequencing pipeline. The study gave a list of under 200 TCR beta chains associated with cytomegalovirus. A few of the identified cytomegalovirus-associated TCR beta chains were confirmed in vitro to be specific for cytomegalovirus antigens. A later analysis found that most CMV-associated TCR beta chains appeared HLA-restricted, with HLA associations seemingly driven largely by CMV exposure. At a false discovery rate of 0.05, a later analysis linked 15,000 to 20,000 TCR beta sequences to specific HLA alleles. Compared with the approximately 670-donor mean, donors in an Asian-associated ancestry cluster had fewer N-insertions in productive TCRs, according to a later genetic analysis. While some public TCRs were present in many individuals, most TCR sequences turned up only very rarely across donors. The classifier was reported to diagnose cytomegalovirus status with high specificity and sensitivity in both the original cohort and the validation cohort.

Library creation used the immunoSEQ multiplex PCR assay. For the multiplex PCR, a mixture combining 60 forward primers for TCR Vbeta segments and 13 reverse primers for TCR Jbeta segments was used. A multiplex PCR assay on genomic DNA amplified the CDR3 region of rearranged TCR beta genes. On the Illumina HiSeq System, the amplified TCR beta libraries were sequenced as 87-base-pair reads. Processing in the source paper ran as follows. A later analysis counted about 80 million unique TCR beta chains across the roughly 700 repertoires, and approximately 11 million of these chains were shared by at least two donors. Raw reads were error-corrected and collapsed into unique sequences by a nearest-neighbor algorithm in which closely related sequences were merged to remove PCR and sequencing errors. Alignment of CDR3 sequences to IMGT reference sequences was used to assign V, D and J gene segments. Each retained sequence needed at least a six-nucleotide match to both a V gene segment and a J gene segment. A rearrangement was called productive if the CDR3 had no stop codons and remained in frame with V and J, and every other rearrangement was called non-productive. CDR3 was defined according to IMGT convention as the region running from the second conserved V-encoded cysteine to the conserved J-encoded phenylalanine. Sequences without an unambiguous match to a single V gene segment were excluded from the earlier analysis of several hundred of the donors. An earlier analysis of a few hundred of the donors called V segments functional above 56.7% productive rearrangements and segregating when the between-donor standard deviation exceeded 5%. A statistical classification framework was built for diagnosing cytomegalovirus status from the catalog of TCR beta chain sequences. In a later analysis, V and J genes were assigned by comparing TCR nucleotide sequences against IMGT/GENE-DB human TR gene sequences. The TCRdist pipeline was used in a later analysis to assign CDR3 sequences and most-parsimonious VDJ recombination scenarios. A later analysis defined each TCR beta chain by its CDR3 amino acid sequence plus V-gene family, and excluded reads lacking a unique V-gene family. To address suspected cross-contamination and a sequencing artifact, a later analysis removed 450 to 700 highly shared, low-generation-probability nucleotide sequences. In a later analysis, a clonal expansion index for each public chain was calculated from normalized within-repertoire ranks of inferred template counts. Generation probabilities in a later analysis came from a VDJ recombination model fitted to out-of-frame rearrangements, and those results were checked against IGoR. Hypergeometric tests were used in a later analysis to score TCR-TCR, TCR-HLA and TCR-CMV co-occurrence, with a repertoire-size bias correction applied to the TCR pairs. A later analysis estimated false discovery rates by permuting HLA or CMV assignments 20 times. In a later analysis, co-occurring TCRs were grouped using DBSCAN, with TCRdist sequence similarity added in when clustering inside HLA-allele-positive subsets. Repertoires with fewer than 30,000 or more than 120,000 public chains, plus five repertoires with anomalous nucleotide sharing, were excluded from co-occurrence clustering. The immuneACCESS repertoire file appears here via TCRdb, limited to in-frame rearrangements. These files lack a portion of the clones; in checked studies, under half of the deficit traces to unresolved V genes, and the cause of the others is not known. V, J and clone size were drawn from that table, and D and trimming were deduced from the DNA. This sample is represented by roughly 190,000 clones; around 75% of them were singletons. Roughly 3% of the sample belongs to the ten largest clones.

The cohort consisted of some 670 healthy bone marrow donors. All cohort members were sampled while nominally healthy, although unrecorded immune exposures were likely present. The donor tested CMV seronegative and was one of the 352 seronegative cohort members. A peripheral blood sample was collected from each donor, and TCR beta sequencing was performed on peripheral blood mononuclear cells. Genomic DNA was extracted from the blood cell samples with the Qiagen DNeasy Blood Extraction Kit. The specimen sequenced was PBMCs. This TCR was sampled from a female donor in good health and CMV-seronegative.

The DNA sequence follows: TGTGCCAGCCGGGACAGGGTGTCTGGGGCCAACGTCCTGACTTTC. Its translation reads: CASRDRVSGANVLTF. The chain employs TRBV27 and TRBJ2-6, with TRBD1 identical over 9 junction bases. There are 15 amino acids in the CDR3, from cysteine to phenylalanine inclusive. Of all the DNA, just the CDR3 is kept, 45 bases in frame from base 1. V has 8 bases trimmed and J has 1 base trimmed; junction bases matching no gene number 3. CDR1 and CDR2 are read off the germline V gene (reference sequence) as MNHEY and SMNVEV.